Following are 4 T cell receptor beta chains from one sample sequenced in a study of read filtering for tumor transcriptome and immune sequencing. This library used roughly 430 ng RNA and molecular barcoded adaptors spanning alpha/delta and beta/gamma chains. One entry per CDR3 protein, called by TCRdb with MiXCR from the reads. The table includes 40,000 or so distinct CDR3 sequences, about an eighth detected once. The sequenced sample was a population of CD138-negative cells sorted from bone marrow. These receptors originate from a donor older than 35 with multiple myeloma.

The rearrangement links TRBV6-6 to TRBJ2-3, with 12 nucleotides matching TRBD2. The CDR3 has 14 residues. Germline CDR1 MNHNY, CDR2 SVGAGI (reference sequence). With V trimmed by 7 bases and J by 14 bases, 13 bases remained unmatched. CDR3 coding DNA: TGTGCCAGCACCTACGGACTAGCGGGAATGGTAGTGTATTTT. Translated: CASTYGLAGMVVYF.

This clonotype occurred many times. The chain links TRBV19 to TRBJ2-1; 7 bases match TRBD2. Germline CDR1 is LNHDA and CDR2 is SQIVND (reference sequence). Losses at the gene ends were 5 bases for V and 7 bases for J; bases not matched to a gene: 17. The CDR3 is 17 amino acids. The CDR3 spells CASSPAGLVRLGNEQFF. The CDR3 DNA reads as TGTGCCAGTAGTCCCGCCGGACTAGTGAGGTTGGGGAATGAGCAGTTCTTC. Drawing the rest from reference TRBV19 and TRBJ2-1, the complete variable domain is DGGITQSPKYLFRKEGQNVTLSCEQNLNHDAMYWYRQDPGQGLRLIYYSQIVNDFQKGDIAEGYSVSREKKESFPLTVTSAQKNPTAFYLCASSPAGLVRLGNEQFFGPGTRLTVL.

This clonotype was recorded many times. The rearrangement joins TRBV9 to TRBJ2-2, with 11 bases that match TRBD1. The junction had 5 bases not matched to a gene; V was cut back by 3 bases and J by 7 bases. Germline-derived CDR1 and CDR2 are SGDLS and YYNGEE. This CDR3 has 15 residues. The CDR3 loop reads CASSERTGGIGELFF. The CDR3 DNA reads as TGTGCCAGCAGCGAAAGGACAGGGGGCATCGGGGAGCTGTTTTTT.

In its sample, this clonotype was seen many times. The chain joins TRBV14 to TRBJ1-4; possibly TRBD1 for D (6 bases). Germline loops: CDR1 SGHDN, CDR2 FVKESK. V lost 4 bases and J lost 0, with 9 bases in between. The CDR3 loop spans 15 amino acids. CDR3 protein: CASSPRTATNEKLFF. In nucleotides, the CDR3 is TGTGCCAGCAGCCCCCGGACAGCAACTAATGAAAAACTGTTTTTT.